What follows are 30 T cell receptor beta chains derived from one specimen sequenced in a study of blood T cell repertoires in COVID-19. Here immunoSEQ multiplex PCR was the method, and the copy in TCRdb shows in-frame clones only, minus some. Of just under 150,000 clones listed, 75% to 90% are singletons. Sequenced material: peripheral blood. Receptors were obtained from a human donor in a cohort sampled during active COVID-19.

This clone came up many times. The rearrangement links TRBV30 to TRBJ2-7; maybe TRBD2 (6 bases). V gave up 2 bases and J gave up 3 bases, with 11 bases separating them. The CDR3 contains 13 residues. Germline lookup yields CDR1 GTSNPN and CDR2 SVGIG (reference sequence). The CDR3 DNA sequence: TGTGCCTGGAGTCTGAAGGGAGGCTACGAGCAGTACTTC. Amino acids: CAWSLKGGYEQYF.

This clone has just one count. The V and J genes are TRBV29-1 and TRBJ2-5, with D perhaps TRBD1 (5 bases). The V and J ends lost 4 bases and 1 base respectively, with 10 bases between them. The CDR3 is made up of 13 amino acids. Germline V lookup: CDR1 SQVTM, CDR2 ANQGSEA. The CDR3 region has the DNA TGCAGCGTTGGAGGTGGGGCCCAAGAGACCCAGTACTTC. Its protein product is CSVGGGAQETQYF.

The chain is built from TRBV6-5 and TRBJ2-2; D not certain. The length of the CDR3 is 13 residues. V lost 7 bases to trimming and J lost 6 bases, with 12 bases between them. Per the germline V gene, CDR1 is MNHEY and CDR2 is SVGAGI. CDR3 sequence reads: CASNPDGPGELFF. In DNA form, the CDR3 reads TGTGCCAGCAACCCGGATGGGCCCGGGGAGCTGTTTTTT.

This rearrangement joins TRBV6-5 to TRBJ1-2; tentatively, D is TRBD1 (6 bases). CDR1 is MNHEY, CDR2 SVGAGI, per germline. CDR3 length: 13 residues. Trimming took off 6 bases at V and 4 bases at J, with 12 bases between the two ends. Written as DNA, the CDR3 is TGTGCCAGCAGCATAGGGGGGGGCTATGGCTACACCTTC. Its protein is CASSIGGGYGYTF.

The CDR3 region is CAWSPGTGYTDTQYF. The DNA of the CDR3 is TGTGCCTGGAGCCCCGGGACAGGCTACACAGATACGCAGTATTTT. The chain is built from TRBV30 and TRBJ2-3; 8 bases align to TRBD1. Looked up from germline, CDR1 is GTSNPN and CDR2 is SVGIG (reference sequence). This CDR3 spans 15 amino acids. Trimming cost V 3 bases and J 2 bases; bases outside gene matches: 7.

The chain links TRBV9 to TRBJ2-1; 10 nucleotides agree with TRBD1. Germline-derived CDR1 and CDR2 are SGDLS and YYNGEE. CDR3 length equals 15 residues. The J segment lost 4 bases and the V segment lost 3 bases, leaving 4 bases of the junction unmatched. This CDR3 is CASSARTGGYNEQFF. The CDR3 DNA reads TGTGCCAGCAGCGCGCGGACAGGGGGATACAATGAGCAGTTCTTC.

This chain links TRBV2 with TRBJ1-5, with D perhaps TRBD1 (5 bases). CDR1 is SNHLY, CDR2 FYNNEI, per germline. CDR3 length: 16 amino acids. Between the trimmed V and J ends, which lost 2 bases and 6 bases, there was a span of 17 bases. CDR3 nucleotide sequence: TGTGCCAGCAGTGAACTGGGACTCTCCTCGGGTCAGCCCCAGCATTTT. This encodes CASSELGLSSGQPQHF.

The V and J genes are TRBV7-2 and TRBJ1-3; D uncertain. There are 17 residues in the CDR3. Trimming took off 5 bases at V and 0 bases at J, with 17 bases between the two ends. The germline V gene has CDR1 SGHTA and CDR2 FQGNSA. In nucleotides, the CDR3 is TGTGCCAGCAGCCCTCTGGCCCGACTTCTCTCTGGAAACACCATATATTTT. Encoded protein: CASSPLARLLSGNTIYF. Combining the CDR3 with reference TRBV7-2 and TRBJ1-3 gives the whole variable domain GAGVSQSPSNKVTEKGKDVELRCDPISGHTALYWYRQSLGQGLEFLIYFQGNSAPDKSGLPSDRFSAERTGGSVSTLTIQRTQQEDSAVYLCASSPLARLLSGNTIYFGEGSWLTVV.

CDR3 in amino acids: CASSRTGKNIQYF. The CDR3, as DNA: TGTGCCAGCAGTAGGACAGGGAAAAACATTCAGTACTTC. The genes are TRBV12-3 or TRBV12-4 and TRBJ2-4; 8 positions agree with TRBD1. Trimming took 5 bases from V and 4 from J; bases not matched to a gene: 1. This CDR3 region has 13 residues.

The chain joins TRBV11-2 to TRBJ2-7, with D perhaps matching TRBD2 (6 bases). The germline V and J ends were trimmed by 5 bases and 6 bases, with 14 bases remaining between them. In germline, CDR1 is SGHAT, CDR2 FQNNGV. The length of the CDR3 is 13 residues. CDR3 sequence: CASSLSLAAEQYF. CDR3 bases: TGTGCCAGCAGCCTGAGTTTAGCGGCCGAGCAGTACTTC.

V and J are TRBV5-1 and TRBJ2-2; perhaps TRBD2 as D (6 bases). The V end lost 0 bases, the J end lost 6 bases, and 12 bases lay between the germline ends. The germline V gene encodes CDR1 SGHRS and CDR2 YFSETQ. This CDR3 has 15 residues. CDR3: CASSLETGVAGELFF. CDR3 bases: TGCGCCAGCAGCTTGGAGACGGGGGTTGCCGGGGAGCTGTTTTTT.

The chain is built from TRBV30 and TRBJ1-2, with a weak D call TRBD1 (6 bases). The germline CDR1 and CDR2 sequences are GTSNPN and SVGIG (reference sequence). The CDR3 has 11 residues. Trimming cost V 5 bases and J 8 bases, with 12 bases left between them. CDR3 loop: CAWGDMFGYTF. CDR3 sequence (DNA): TGTGCCTGGGGGGACATGTTCGGCTACACCTTC. Full variable domain (remainder filled in from reference TRBV30 and TRBJ1-2): SQTIHQWPATLVQPVGSPLSLECTVEGTSNPNLYWYRQAAGRGLQLLFYSVGIGQISSEVPQNLSASRPQDRQFILSSKKLLLSDSGFYLCAWGDMFGYTFGSGTRLTVV.

The chain joins TRBV28 to TRBJ2-4; 8 positions agree with TRBD1. Germline V gene lookup returns CDR1 MDHEN and CDR2 SYDVKM. Trimming removed 5 bases from V and 1 base from J; junction bases left unmatched: 10. The CDR3 contains 17 residues. This CDR3 is CASSPAGTGGAKNIQYF. Here the CDR3 DNA reads TGTGCCAGCAGTCCGGCCGGGACAGGCGGCGCCAAAAACATTCAGTACTTC.

The chain joins TRBV11-1 to TRBJ2-3; D not certain. There are 14 residues in the CDR3. Per the germline V gene, CDR1 is SGHAT and CDR2 is FQDESV (reference sequence). The V end lost 1 base, the J end lost 4 bases, and 9 bases lay between the germline ends. The CDR3 region is CASSLVGRPDTQYF. CDR3 sequence (DNA): TGTGCCAGCAGCTTAGTTGGCCGTCCAGATACGCAGTATTTT. The complete variable domain, with remaining parts taken from reference TRBV11-1 and TRBJ2-3, reads EAEVAQSPRYKITEKSQAVAFWCDPISGHATLYWYRQILGQGPELLVQFQDESVVDDSQLPKDRFSAERLKGVDSTLKIQPAELGDSAMYLCASSLVGRPDTQYFGPGTRLTVL.

This clone was seen more than once but under ten times. V is TRBV6-5 and J is TRBJ1-1; 11 bases fit TRBD1. V shed 5 bases, J shed 4 bases, and the junction held 3 bases outside the gene matches. Germline CDR1 and CDR2: MNHEY and SVGAGI. The CDR3 is 14 amino acids. For the CDR3, the DNA is TGTGCCAGCAGTACCGGGACAGGGGGCACTGAAGCTTTCTTT. Translated, it gives CASSTGTGGTEAFF.

The CDR3 protein is CASTNPGQGQETQYF. The CDR3 DNA sequence: TGTGCCAGTACTAACCCCGGACAGGGACAAGAGACCCAGTACTTC. The chain is built from TRBV19 and TRBJ2-5; TRBD1 matches 8 bases. With 7 bases clipped from V and 2 bases from J, the junction kept 9 bases outside the gene matches. Germline CDR1 LNHDA, CDR2 SQIVND (reference sequence). CDR3 length equals 15 residues.

This chain uses TRBV3-1 (or the pseudogene TRBV3-2) with TRBJ1-2; D might be TRBD1 (5 bases). Trimming took 1 base from V and 4 from J, leaving 10 bases between them. Germline loops: CDR1 LGHDT, CDR2 YNNKEL (reference sequence). CDR3 length: 14 amino acids. The CDR3 nucleotides are TGTGCCAGCAGCCAAGGGGGGGGAACCTATGGCTACACCTTC. Residues: CASSQGGGTYGYTF.

The V call is TRBV19, the J call TRBJ1-1; D may be TRBD1 (6 bases). The germline CDR1 and CDR2 sequences are LNHDA and SQIVND (reference sequence). The CDR3 length is 14 residues. The V gene lost 2 bases and the J gene lost 4 bases, with 11 bases spanning the gap. The CDR3 DNA is TGTGCCAGTAGTATAACAGGGTCGGGCACTGAAGCTTTCTTT. It specifies CASSITGSGTEAFF.

This chain links TRBV2 with TRBJ1-2; D perhaps matches TRBD1 (5 bases). V lost 7 bases and J lost 5, with 11 bases in between. Germline V gene data show CDR1 as SNHLY and CDR2 as FYNNEI. The CDR3 covers 12 residues. The CDR3 protein is CASTRTPYGYTF. As DNA, the CDR3 is TGTGCCAGCACCCGGACACCTTATGGCTACACCTTC.

The chain uses TRBV6-1 and TRBJ1-2; D gene uncertain. V gave up 2 bases and J gave up 8 bases, with 15 bases separating them. This CDR3 region has 14 residues. CDR1 is MNHNS, CDR2 SASEGT, per germline. The CDR3: CASSESGRPGGYTF. CDR3 DNA: TGTGCCAGCAGTGAATCTGGGAGACCTGGGGGCTACACCTTC.

The V gene is TRBV9, the J gene TRBJ2-3, with a possible D match to TRBD1 (5 bases). The germline V gene has CDR1 SGDLS and CDR2 YYNGEE. Trimming left V 4 bases short and J 2 bases short, with 14 bases between. The CDR3 extends over 15 amino acids. The CDR3 DNA sequence: TGTGCCAGCAGCAACTATGGGGCCTACACAGATACGCAGTATTTT. Its protein product is CASSNYGAYTDTQYF.

This chain joins TRBV28 and TRBJ2-1; the D is unclear. The V end was cut by 4 bases, the J end by 9 bases, with 22 bases between. The CDR3 has 16 residues. Germline-derived CDR1 and CDR2 are MDHEN and SYDVKM. CDR3 loop: CASSSPTLSYYIEQFF. The CDR3 DNA follows: TGTGCCAGCAGTTCCCCGACACTCAGTTATTATATTGAGCAGTTCTTC.

This clone was recorded a few times. This chain joins TRBV7-9 and TRBJ1-3, with 8 positions matching TRBD1. V gave up 5 bases and J gave up 3 bases; unmatched junction bases: 3. The CDR3 totals 14 residues. Germline CDR1 SEHNR, CDR2 FQNEAQ (reference sequence). CDR3 sequence (DNA): TGTGCCAGCAGCACAGGGGGTTATGGAAACACCATATATTTT. Residues: CASSTGGYGNTIYF.

The rearrangement uses TRBV5-1 and TRBJ1-1, with TRBD1 matching over 9 bases. CDR3 length: 16 amino acids. CDR1 is SGHRS and CDR2 is YFSETQ in the germline V gene. Trimming removed 7 bases from V and 4 bases from J; junction bases left unmatched: 14. The CDR3 loop is CASGQQGAGQGTEAFF. The CDR3 DNA follows: TGCGCCAGCGGACAACAGGGGGCGGGTCAGGGCACTGAAGCTTTCTTT.

The rearrangement links TRBV30 to TRBJ1-3, with 10 bases identical to TRBD1. Germline V gene data show CDR1 as GTSNPN and CDR2 as SVGIG (reference sequence). The V gene end was trimmed by 4 bases and the J gene end by 2 bases; junction bases not matched to a gene: 5. This CDR3 region has 15 residues. CDR3 DNA: TGTGCCTGGACTGGGACAGGGGCTCCTGGAAACACCATATATTTT. This translates into CAWTGTGAPGNTIYF.

The V and J genes are TRBV19 and TRBJ1-5; D uncertain. The length of the CDR3 is 15 residues. Between the trimmed V and J ends, which lost 5 bases and 2 bases, there was a span of 13 bases. The V gene's germline CDR1 is LNHDA and CDR2 SQIVND (reference sequence). The CDR3 DNA is TGTGCCAGTAGTGTGAACGGGGTCCGCAATCAGCCCCAGCATTTT. It translates to CASSVNGVRNQPQHF.

The CDR3 loop is CASSSMRGHEETQYF. CDR3 nucleotide sequence: TGTGCCAGCTCCTCTATGCGGGGGCACGAAGAGACCCAGTACTTC. The chain recombines TRBV6-5 with TRBJ2-5; perhaps TRBD2 as D (7 bases). The CDR3 covers 15 residues. CDR1 is MNHEY and CDR2 is SVGAGI in the germline V gene. Trimming removed 8 bases at V and 3 bases at J, with 19 bases between.

This clone was seen a few times. V usage is TRBV5-4 and J usage is TRBJ2-1; perhaps TRBD2 as D (6 bases). Germline loops: CDR1 SGHNT, CDR2 YYREEE (reference sequence). The CDR3 consists of 15 residues. Trimming removed 0 bases at V and 7 bases at J, with 14 bases between. CDR3 DNA sequence: TGTGCCAGCAGCTTGGGGGCGGGACCCTTTAATGAGCAGTTCTTC. Protein product: CASSLGAGPFNEQFF.

V usage is TRBV19 and J usage is TRBJ1-2; 7 bases map to TRBD1. The CDR3 runs 14 residues. Germline lookup yields CDR1 LNHDA and CDR2 SQIVND (reference sequence). V was pared by 8 bases and J by 8 bases, with 14 bases of the junction left unmatched. DNA for the CDR3: TGTGCCAGTGGTAATGGACAGGTTGTGCGAGGCTACACCTTC. This gives the protein CASGNGQVVRGYTF.

This clone has a handful of counts. V is TRBV6-5 and J is TRBJ1-6, with a possible D match to TRBD1 (6 bases). V lost 2 bases, J lost 4 bases, and 6 bases lay in between. CDR3 length: 14 residues. Germline values: CDR1 MNHEY, CDR2 SVGAGI. The CDR3 DNA reads TGTGCCAGCAGTTACGGGACATATAATTCACCCCTCCACTTT. Translated: CASSYGTYNSPLHF.